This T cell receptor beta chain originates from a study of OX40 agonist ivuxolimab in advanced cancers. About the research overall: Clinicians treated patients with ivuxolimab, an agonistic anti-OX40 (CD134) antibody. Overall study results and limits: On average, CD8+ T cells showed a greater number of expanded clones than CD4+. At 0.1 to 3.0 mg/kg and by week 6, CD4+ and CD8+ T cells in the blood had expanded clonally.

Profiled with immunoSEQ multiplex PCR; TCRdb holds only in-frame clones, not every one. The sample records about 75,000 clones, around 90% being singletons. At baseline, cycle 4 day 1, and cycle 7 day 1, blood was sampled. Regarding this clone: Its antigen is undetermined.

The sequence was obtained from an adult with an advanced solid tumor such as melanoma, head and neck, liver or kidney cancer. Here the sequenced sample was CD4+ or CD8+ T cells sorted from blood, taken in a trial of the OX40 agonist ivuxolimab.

In nucleotides, the CDR3 is TGTGCCAGCTCACCGATTCACAGACCCCAAGAGACCCAGTACTTC. This codes for CASSPIHRPQETQYF. The chain joins TRBV18 to TRBJ2-5; no reliable D call. CDR1 is KGHSH and CDR2 is LQKENI in the germline V gene. The CDR3 is made up of 15 amino acids. V dropped 3 bases and J dropped 1 base, with 12 bases sitting between them.